Described below is a single T cell receptor beta chain sequence and its context. As yet, its antigen is unknown. This sample is part of a study of shared clonotypes between healthy human individuals. The study, taken as a whole, reports: Limitation of the genetic and exposure-history diversity represented came from the few donors. Memory subsets had estimated richness that was generally smaller than that of naive subsets.

Replicate sorted-subset PCRs were loaded with around 220 ng DNA, 31,000 or so T cell genomes. This table comes from immunoSEQ multiplex PCR, and its TCRdb copy is limited to in-frame clones, with some not included. The repertoire holds more than 1 million clones, with about 84% as singletons. The CDR3 is made up of 14 amino acids. Germline CDR1 is MGHDK and CDR2 is SYGVNS. Trimming removed 1 base at V and 9 bases at J, with 13 bases between. The gene calls are TRBV25-1 and TRBJ2-1, with a weak D call TRBD2 (6 bases). The clonotype was recovered from a man aged 18-30 years in good health. Some clones in this sample may be carry-over from other donors' samples. The sample was memory CD4+ T cells from PBMCs. The subset denotes: CD45RA-negative fraction. CDR3 bases: TGTGCCAGCAGTGAATGGCGGAGGGCAGCTGAGCAGTTCTTC. The encoded protein is CASSEWRRAAEQFF.